This TCR beta chain was captured in a study of early T cells in non-severe SARS-CoV-2 infection. Study information: Unsorted whole-blood RNA was sequenced in bulk, leaving chains unpaired.

This clonotype was counted at least ten times. As yet, its antigen is unknown. One entry per CDR3 protein, called by TCRdb with MiXCR from the 5' RACE reads. This sample has roughly 28,000 distinct CDR3 sequences, with over 5% found just once. Germline V lookup: CDR1 DFQATT, CDR2 SNEGSKA (reference sequence). V shed 6 bases and J 0 bases; nucleotides not matched to a gene: 5. This CDR3 comprises 14 residues. Regarding the study as a whole: Clonotype matching in VDJdb favored anti-spike CD8 responses and did not capture private and CD4 specificities.

The V gene is TRBV20-1, the J gene TRBJ2-7, with 10 positions matching TRBD1. The TCR sequence derives from an adult who was a healthcare worker with PCR-confirmed SARS-CoV-2 infection or an uninfected control (not recorded which). Sequenced material: whole blood. Here the CDR3 reads CSATGTGVSYEQYF. CDR3 nucleotide sequence: TGCAGTGCGACCGGGACAGGGGTCTCCTACGAGCAGTACTTC.